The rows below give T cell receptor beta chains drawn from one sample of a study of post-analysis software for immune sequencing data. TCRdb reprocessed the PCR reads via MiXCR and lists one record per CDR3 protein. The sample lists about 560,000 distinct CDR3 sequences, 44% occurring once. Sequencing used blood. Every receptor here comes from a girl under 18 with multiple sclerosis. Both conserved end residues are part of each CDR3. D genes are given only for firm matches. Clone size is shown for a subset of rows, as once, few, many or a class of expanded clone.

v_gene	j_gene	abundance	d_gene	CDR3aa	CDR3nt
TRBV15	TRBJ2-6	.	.	CATSRGRSGANVLTF	TGTGCCACCAGCCGCGGGCGGTCTGGGGCCAACGTCCTGACTTTC
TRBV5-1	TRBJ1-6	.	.	CASSPLRGSPLHF	TGCGCCAGCAGCCCCCTTAGGGGCTCACCCCTCCACTTT
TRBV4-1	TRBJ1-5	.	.	CASTEFDDSNQPQHF	TGCGCCAGCACCGAATTTGACGATAGCAATCAGCCCCAGCATTTT
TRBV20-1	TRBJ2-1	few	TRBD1	CSASTGQGGDNEQFF	TGCAGTGCTAGTACCGGACAGGGGGGTGACAATGAGCAGTTCTTC
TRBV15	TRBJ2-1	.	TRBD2	CATSTGTSGGASLNEQFF	TGTGCCACCAGCACCGGGACTAGCGGGGGGGCCTCCCTCAATGAGCAGTTCTTC
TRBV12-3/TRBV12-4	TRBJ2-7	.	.	CASRGDSPGGREQYF	TGTGCCAGCAGGGGGGACAGCCCTGGAGGGCGCGAGCAGTACTTC
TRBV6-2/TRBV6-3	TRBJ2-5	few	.	CASRGWGSGETQYF	TGTGCCAGCAGAGGTTGGGGGAGCGGGGAGACCCAGTACTTC
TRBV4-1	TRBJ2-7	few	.	CASSQDIPASSEQYF	TGCGCCAGCAGCCAAGATATCCCGGCAAGCTCCGAGCAGTACTTC
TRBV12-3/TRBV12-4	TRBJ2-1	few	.	CASRGGTNNEQFF	TGTGCCAGCAGAGGCGGAACAAACAATGAGCAGTTCTTC
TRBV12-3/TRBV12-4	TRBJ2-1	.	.	CASIGENNEQFF	TGTGCCAGCATAGGAGAGAACAATGAGCAGTTCTTC
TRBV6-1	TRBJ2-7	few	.	CASSEVGYEQYF	TGTGCCAGCAGTGAAGTTGGGTACGAGCAGTACTTC
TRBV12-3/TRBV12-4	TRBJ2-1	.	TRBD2	CASSRGLGNEQFF	TGTGCCAGCAGCCGAGGACTAGGCAATGAGCAGTTCTTC
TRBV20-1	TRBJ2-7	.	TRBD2	CSARFSSGSYEQYF	TGCAGTGCTAGGTTTTCTAGCGGCTCCTACGAGCAGTACTTC
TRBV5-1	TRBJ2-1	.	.	CASSAGPAGSNEQFF	TGCGCCAGCAGCGCGGGCCCTGCGGGTTCGAATGAGCAGTTCTTC
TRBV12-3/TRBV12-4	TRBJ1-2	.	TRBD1	CASRTDRTLGGYTF	TGTGCCAGCAGGACGGACAGGACCCTAGGGGGCTACACCTTC
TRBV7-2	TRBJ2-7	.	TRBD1	CASSPTPGQGSYEQYF	TGTGCCAGCAGCCCAACCCCGGGACAGGGGTCATACGAGCAGTACTTC
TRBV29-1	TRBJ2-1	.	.	CSVGDRTYNEQFF	TGCAGCGTTGGGGACCGCACCTACAATGAGCAGTTCTTC
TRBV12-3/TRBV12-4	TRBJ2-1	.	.	CASRFGRGSYNEQFF	TGTGCCAGCAGGTTTGGCAGGGGATCCTACAATGAGCAGTTCTTC
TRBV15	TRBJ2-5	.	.	CATSRRLGGRLAGTQYF	TGTGCCACCAGCAGACGCCTTGGCGGGCGATTAGCAGGGACCCAGTACTTC
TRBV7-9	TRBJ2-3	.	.	CASRVSGTQYF	TGTGCCAGCAGGGTTTCAGGTACGCAGTATTTT
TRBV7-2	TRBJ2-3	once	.	CASSQGPLADTQYF	TGTGCCAGCAGCCAAGGGCCCCTCGCAGATACGCAGTATTTT
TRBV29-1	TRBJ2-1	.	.	CSVEARGGAYNEQFF	TGCAGCGTTGAAGCCCGAGGAGGCGCTTACAATGAGCAGTTCTTC
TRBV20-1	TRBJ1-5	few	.	CSAREIGGLPQHF	TGCAGTGCTAGAGAAATTGGGGGCCTACCCCAGCATTTT
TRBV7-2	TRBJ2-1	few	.	CASSLAFNEQFF	TGTGCCAGCAGCTTAGCCTTTAATGAGCAGTTCTTC
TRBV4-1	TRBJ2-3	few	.	CASSQPAVTDTQYF	TGCGCCAGCAGCCAACCGGCCGTGACAGATACGCAGTATTTT
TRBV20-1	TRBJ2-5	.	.	CSATGPWGPETQYF	TGCAGTGCTACCGGGCCCTGGGGGCCGGAGACCCAGTACTTC
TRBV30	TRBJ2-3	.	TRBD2	CAWGGPTRRGKGDTQYF	TGTGCCTGGGGAGGACCCACAAGGCGGGGGAAGGGAGATACGCAGTATTTT
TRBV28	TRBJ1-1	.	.	CASTGGASFRDTEAFF	TGTGCCAGCACCGGGGGGGCCTCCTTTCGCGACACTGAAGCTTTCTTT
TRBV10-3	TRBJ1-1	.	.	CAISAEFNTEAFF	TGTGCCATCAGTGCCGAGTTTAACACTGAAGCTTTCTTT
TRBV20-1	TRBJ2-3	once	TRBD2	CSTSEAGTQYF	TGCAGTACTAGTGAAGCGGGGACGCAGTATTTT
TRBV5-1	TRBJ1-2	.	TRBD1	CASSLPTDRGYGYTF	TGCGCCAGCAGCTTACCCACCGACAGGGGCTATGGCTACACCTTC
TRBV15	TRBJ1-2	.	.	CATSGGADYGYTF	TGTGCCACCAGCGGTGGAGCAGACTATGGCTACACCTTC
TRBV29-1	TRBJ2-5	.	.	CSVPGTARETQYF	TGCAGCGTTCCCGGGACCGCGAGAGAGACCCAGTACTTC
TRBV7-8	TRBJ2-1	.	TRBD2	CASSDRLANEQFF	TGTGCCAGCAGCGACCGACTAGCTAATGAGCAGTTCTTC
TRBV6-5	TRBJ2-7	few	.	CASSYRDRYEQYF	TGTGCCAGCAGTTACCGAGACAGATACGAGCAGTACTTC
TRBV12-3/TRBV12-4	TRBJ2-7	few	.	CASSWGGDTSYEQYF	TGTGCCAGCAGTTGGGGGGGGGACACCTCCTACGAGCAGTACTTC
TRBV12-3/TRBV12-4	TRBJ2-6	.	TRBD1	CASRHQTGAAQGPGANVLTF	TGTGCCAGCAGACATCAGACAGGGGCCGCTCAAGGACCTGGGGCCAACGTCCTGACTTTC
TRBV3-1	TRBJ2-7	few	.	CASSRVFAETYEQYF	TGTGCCAGCAGCCGGGTATTCGCAGAGACCTACGAGCAGTACTTC
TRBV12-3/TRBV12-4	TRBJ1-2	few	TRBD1	CASTPAGQHIYGDTF	TGTGCCAGCACTCCCGCGGGACAGCATATTTATGGGGACACCTTC
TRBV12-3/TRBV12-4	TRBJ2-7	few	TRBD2	CASSLTKAGPYEQYF	TGTGCCAGCAGTTTAACAAAAGCGGGACCCTACGAGCAGTACTTC
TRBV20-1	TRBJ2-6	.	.	CSAPGPYSGANVLTF	TGCAGTGCCCCGGGACCGTACTCTGGGGCCAACGTCCTGACTTTC
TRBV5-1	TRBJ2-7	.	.	CASSLGDPAYEQYF	TGCGCCAGCAGCTTGGGAGACCCAGCCTACGAGCAGTACTTC